This entry lists 14 T cell receptor beta chains sequenced from one sample in a study of cytomegalovirus exposure and HLA in healthy donors. 60 Vbeta and 13 Jbeta primers were used in PCR. Generated by immunoSEQ multiplex PCR, the TCRdb table keeps only in-frame clones and is missing some. The data hold 150,000 or so clones, with around 80% observed a single time. Material for sequencing was PBMCs. The receptor set was obtained from a man younger than 35 in good health and CMV-seronegative.

The chain combines TRBV27 with TRBJ2-1; 12 positions agree with TRBD2. Germline assignment: CDR1 MNHEY and CDR2 SMNVEV (reference sequence). The CDR3 totals 16 residues. Trimming removed 2 bases from V and 8 bases from J; junction bases left unmatched: 7. The CDR3 DNA sequence: TGTGCCAGCAGTTTAATCCCTAGCGGGGGGGCCGATGAGCAGTTCTTC. Encoded protein: CASSLIPSGGADEQFF.

The gene calls are TRBV4-3 and TRBJ2-5, with TRBD1 matching over 7 bases. The germline gives CDR1 LGHNA, CDR2 YSLEER. V lost 4 bases and J lost 5; bases outside the gene matches: 7. The length of the CDR3 is 14 residues. CDR3 sequence: CASSLGQSPETQYF. CDR3 sequence (DNA): TGCGCCAGCAGCCTGGGACAGTCTCCGGAGACCCAGTACTTC.

The rearrangement joins TRBV5-1 to TRBJ2-5, with 7 bases fitting TRBD1. In germline, CDR1 is SGHRS, CDR2 YFSETQ. The V segment lost 2 bases and the J segment 4 bases; nucleotides outside the gene matches: 8. The CDR3 length is 15 residues. DNA of the CDR3: TGCGCCAGCAGCTTTGAGGGGGCCCTCGGAGAGACCCAGTACTTC. Protein product: CASSFEGALGETQYF.

The rearrangement joins TRBV7-9 to TRBJ1-3, with a tentative D call TRBD1 (5 bases). V dropped 6 bases and J dropped 2 bases, with 11 bases sitting between them. The germline V gene has CDR1 SEHNR and CDR2 FQNEAQ (reference sequence). CDR3 size: 14 residues. The CDR3 DNA sequence: TGTGCCAGCAGATCACAGGTCCCTGGAAACACCATATATTTT. It specifies CASRSQVPGNTIYF.

J is TRBJ2-7 and V is TRBV7-3; tentatively, D is TRBD1 (7 bases). V lost 1 base and J 5 bases, leaving 27 bases between the germline ends. The CDR3 sequence is 19 residues long. Germline V lookup: CDR1 SGHTA, CDR2 FQGTGA. The CDR3 bases are TGTGCCAGCAGCTTAAAAGCTCCTGGGCCCTGGCAGGGGGGCGACGAGCAGTACTTC. This sequence encodes CASSLKAPGPWQGGDEQYF.

A note on this clone: One junction end does not reproduce the germline sequence, and a read error may be involved. The chain employs TRBV19 and TRBJ2-5; 7 bases fit TRBD1. The CDR3 spans 13 residues. Germline CDR1 LNHDA, CDR2 SQIVND (reference sequence). This chain's CDR3 is CAGSDDRAETQYF. The DNA for the CDR3 is TGTGCCGGTAGTGATGACAGGGCGGAGACCCAGTACTTC.

This clone was counted once. The rearrangement uses TRBV11-2 and TRBJ2-7; 7 nucleotides agree with TRBD1. The CDR3 sequence is 16 residues long. The germline CDR1 and CDR2 sequences are SGHAT and FQNNGV. After removal of 7 bases from V and 0 bases from J, the junction contained 12 bases not matched to a gene. The CDR3 DNA sequence: TGTGCCAGCACCCGGGACAGTTTCCCCCTCTCCTACGAGCAGTACTTC. Encoded protein: CASTRDSFPLSYEQYF.

This clone has a count of ten or more. The chain combines TRBV4-3 with TRBJ2-6; 8 nucleotides align to TRBD1. The CDR3 spans 16 residues. Looked up from germline, CDR1 is LGHNA and CDR2 is YSLEER. With V trimmed by 4 bases and J by 2 bases, 4 bases remained unmatched. CDR3 in DNA: TGCGCCAGCAGCCGTACGGACAGGGCTGGGGCCAACGTCCTGACTTTC. It encodes CASSRTDRAGANVLTF.

The rearrangement joins TRBV2 to TRBJ2-7; D possibly corresponds to TRBD2 (5 bases). This CDR3 comprises 14 residues. In germline, CDR1 is SNHLY, CDR2 FYNNEI. Trimming shortened V by 6 bases and J by 5 bases, and 17 bases separated the two germline ends. The CDR3: CASSLSLRVHEQYF. The CDR3 DNA sequence: TGTGCCAGCAGCCTGAGCCTGAGGGTCCACGAGCAGTACTTC. The full variable domain, completed using reference TRBV2 and TRBJ2-7, is EPEVTQTPSHQVTQMGQEVILRCVPISNHLYFYWYRQILGQKVEFLVSFYNNEISEKSEIFDDQFSVERPDGSNFTLKIRSTKLEDSAMYFCASSLSLRVHEQYFGPGTRLTVT.

The rearrangement links TRBV27 to TRBJ2-3; 10 bases align to TRBD2. CDR1 is MNHEY, CDR2 SMNVEV, per germline (reference sequence). CDR3 length: 21 residues. Trimming took 2 bases from V and 0 from J; bases not matched to a gene: 17. CDR3 coding DNA: TGTGCCAGCAGTTTAATCCTTCCTAGCGGGAGTCCCGTACCTAGCACAGATACGCAGTATTTT. Translated, it gives CASSLILPSGSPVPSTDTQYF.

The chain has TRBV6-1 and TRBJ1-5; 7 positions agree with TRBD1. This CDR3 comprises 15 residues. The junction had 5 bases not matched to a gene; V was cut back by 5 bases and J by 1 base. Germline assignment: CDR1 MNHNS and CDR2 SASEGT. The CDR3 here is CASSPGTASNQPQHF. The CDR3 bases are TGTGCCAGCAGTCCCGGGACAGCGAGCAATCAGCCCCAGCATTTT.

Comments on this clone: The junction differs from germline at one of its ends, possibly a read error. This chain connects TRBV2 to TRBJ1-2; no clear D. The CDR3 runs 13 residues. Germline CDR1 reads SNHLY; CDR2 reads FYNNEI. CDR3 nucleotide sequence: TGTGCCAGCAGTCCCACCCTTAACAATGGCTACACCTTC. It yields the protein CASSPTLNNGYTF. The entire variable domain, with the rest obtained from reference TRBV2 and TRBJ1-2, is as follows: EPEVTQTPSHQVTQMGQEVILRCVPISNHLYFYWYRQILGQKVEFLVSFYNNEISEKSEIFDDQFSVERPDGSNFTLKIRSTKLEDSAMYFCASSPTLNNGYTFGSGTRLTVV.

This chain connects TRBV7-2 to TRBJ2-7, with a weak D call TRBD1 (6 bases). The germline V gene encodes CDR1 SGHTA and CDR2 FQGNSA. The length of the CDR3 is 12 residues. V was cut by 4 bases and J by 5 bases, with 9 bases left in between. CDR3 bases: TGTGCCAGCAGCTACCAGGGGAACGAGCAGTACTTC. This gives the protein CASSYQGNEQYF.

The genes are TRBV5-8 and TRBJ2-6; the match to TRBD1 covers 9 bases. CDR1 and CDR2 (germline): SGHTS, YDEGEE. CDR3 length: 18 residues. The V segment lost 2 bases and the J segment 4 bases; nucleotides outside the gene matches: 10. The CDR3 reads CASSLGARDRAGANVLTF. The CDR3, as DNA: TGTGCCAGCAGCTTAGGGGCCCGGGACAGGGCCGGGGCCAACGTCCTGACTTTC.